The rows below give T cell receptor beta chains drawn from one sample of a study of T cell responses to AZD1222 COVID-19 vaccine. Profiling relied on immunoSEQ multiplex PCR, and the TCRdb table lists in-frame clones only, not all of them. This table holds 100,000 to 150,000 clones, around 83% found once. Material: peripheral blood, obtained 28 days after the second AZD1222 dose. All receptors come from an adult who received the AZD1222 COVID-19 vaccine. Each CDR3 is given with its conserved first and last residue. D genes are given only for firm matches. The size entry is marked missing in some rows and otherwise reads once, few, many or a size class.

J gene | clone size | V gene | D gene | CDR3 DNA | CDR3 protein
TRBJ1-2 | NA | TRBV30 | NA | TGTGCCTGGGCTGGACAGTCGGACTATGGCTACACCTTC | CAWAGQSDYGYTF
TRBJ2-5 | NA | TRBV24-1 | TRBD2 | TGTGCCACCAGTGATTCCCGACTAGCGGGGTACCAAGAGACCCAGTACTTC | CATSDSRLAGYQETQYF
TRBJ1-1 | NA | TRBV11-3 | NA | TGTGCCAGCAGCTTAGCTCTGTACACTGAAGCTTTCTTT | CASSLALYTEAFF
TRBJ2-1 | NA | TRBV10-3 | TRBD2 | TGTGCCATCAGTGAGTCGCTCCTTCTAGCGGGGGGGAAGAATGAGCAGTTCTTC | CAISESLLLAGGKNEQFF
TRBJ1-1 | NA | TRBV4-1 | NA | TGCGCCAGCAGCCAAGAAGGTCGGGGAACTGAAGCTTTCTTT | CASSQEGRGTEAFF
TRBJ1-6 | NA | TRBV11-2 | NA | TGTGCCAGCTGCCGCCAACCTAATTCACCCCTCCACTTT | CASCRQPNSPLHF
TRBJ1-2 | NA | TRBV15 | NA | TGTGCCACCAGCAGGGGGCTGGGTGGCTACACCTTC | CATSRGLGGYTF
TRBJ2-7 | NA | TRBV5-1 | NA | TGCGCCAGCAGCTTGGAGACCTACGAGCAGTACTTC | CASSLETYEQYF
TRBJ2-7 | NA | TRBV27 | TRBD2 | TGTGCCAGCAGCTTGGTGTCTAGCGGGGGGGCCTCGATCTACGAGCAGTACTTC | CASSLVSSGGASIYEQYF
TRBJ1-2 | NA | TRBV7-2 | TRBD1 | TGTGCCAGCAGCTTAGCTGGACAGGCGTTTGGCTACACCTTC | CASSLAGQAFGYTF
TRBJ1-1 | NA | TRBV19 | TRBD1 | TGTGCCAGTAGTAGGGGACAGACGAGGGACACTGAAGCTTTCTTT | CASSRGQTRDTEAFF
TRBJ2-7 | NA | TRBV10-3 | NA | TGTGCCATCAGTGACTCGATACAGGAGCGGCAGTACTTC | CAISDSIQERQYF
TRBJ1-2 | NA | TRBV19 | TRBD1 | TGTGCCAGTAGTAGGGGGACAGGGGGCGCTAATTATGGCTACACCTTC | CASSRGTGGANYGYTF
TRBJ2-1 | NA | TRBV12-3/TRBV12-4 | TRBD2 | TGTGCCAGCAGTATCGGGACTAGCGGGAGTCCGTTCTTC | CASSIGTSGSPFF
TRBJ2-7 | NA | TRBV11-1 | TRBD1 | TGTGCCAGCAGTTCTGGACAGGGGATACACTACGAGCAGTACTTC | CASSSGQGIHYEQYF
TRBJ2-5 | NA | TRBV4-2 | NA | TGTGCCAGCAGCCAAGAAGGGGGGCTCGAAGAGACCCAGTACTTC | CASSQEGGLEETQYF
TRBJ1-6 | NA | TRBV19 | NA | TGTGCCAGTAGTATACGGGCCCCCGGACAGCCCGGTAATTCACCCCTCCACTTT | CASSIRAPGQPGNSPLHF
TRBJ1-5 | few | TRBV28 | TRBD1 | TGTGCCAGCAGTTTAATGACAGGGGTTGGTCAGCCCCAGCATTTT | CASSLMTGVGQPQHF
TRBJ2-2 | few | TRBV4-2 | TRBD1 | TGTGCCAGCAGCCAGCATCCGGGACAGTACACCGGGGAGCTGTTTTTT | CASSQHPGQYTGELFF
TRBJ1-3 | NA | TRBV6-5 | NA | TGTGCCAGCAGTTACTCCCGGATAGACTCTGGAAACACCATATATTTT | CASSYSRIDSGNTIYF
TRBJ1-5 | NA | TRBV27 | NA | TGTGCCAGCAGTTTATGGGGGGGAGGCAATCAGCCCCAGCATTTT | CASSLWGGGNQPQHF
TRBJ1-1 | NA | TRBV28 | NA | TGTGCCAGCCGCTGGGGGAGGGTGGCTTTCTTT | CASRWGRVAFF
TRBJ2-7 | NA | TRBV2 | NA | TGTGCCAGCAGTTCAAGTTACGAGCAGTACTTC | CASSSSYEQYF
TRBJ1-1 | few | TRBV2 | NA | TGTGCCAGCAGTGAAGCGGGGGACTGGAGCACTGAAGCTTTCTTT | CASSEAGDWSTEAFF
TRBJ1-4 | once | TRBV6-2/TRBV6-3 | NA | TGTGCCACCAGCCGCTGGGGGACCAGTACAACTAATGAAAAACTGTTTTTT | CATSRWGTSTTNEKLFF
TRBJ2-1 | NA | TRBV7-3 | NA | TGTGCCAGCAGCTTATCCCCCGACATTGTTGATGAGCAGTTCTTC | CASSLSPDIVDEQFF
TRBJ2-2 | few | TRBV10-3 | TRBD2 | TGTGCCATCAGCTTGACCGGGACTAGCGCCGGGGAGCTGTTTTTT | CAISLTGTSAGELFF
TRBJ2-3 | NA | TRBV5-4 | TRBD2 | TGTGCCAGCAGCTTGGGACTAGCGGGGTACACAGATACGCAGTATTTT | CASSLGLAGYTDTQYF
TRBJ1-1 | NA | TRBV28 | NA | TGTGCCAGCAGTTGGAGGGGCTCTGAAGCTTTCTTT | CASSWRGSEAFF
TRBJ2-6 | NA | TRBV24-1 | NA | TGTGCCACCAGTGATACCGTATACTCTGGGGCCAACGTCCTGACTTTC | CATSDTVYSGANVLTF
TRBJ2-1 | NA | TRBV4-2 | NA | TGTGCCAGCACCGCAAATAATGAGCAGTTCTTC | CASTANNEQFF
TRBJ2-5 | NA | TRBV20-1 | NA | TGCAGTGGGACGGTTCTCGGGACCCAGTACTTC | CSGTVLGTQYF
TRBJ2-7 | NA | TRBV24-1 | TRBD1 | TGTGCCACCAGTGATCTACAGGGGAGCGAGCAGTACTTC | CATSDLQGSEQYF
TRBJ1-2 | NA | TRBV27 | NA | TGTGCCAGCAGTATTGGGATAGGCTATGGCTACACCTTC | CASSIGIGYGYTF
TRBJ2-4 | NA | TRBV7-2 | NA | TGTGCCAGCAGCTCTCAGGGGGCCAAAAACATTCAGTACTTC | CASSSQGAKNIQYF
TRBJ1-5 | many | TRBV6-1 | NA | TGTGCCAGCAGTGATCAACAGGGAAATCAGCCCCAGCATTTT | CASSDQQGNQPQHF
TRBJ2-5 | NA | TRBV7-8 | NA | TGTGCCAGCAGCTTGGGGCGCCAAGAGACCCAGTACTTC | CASSLGRQETQYF